Described below is a single TCR beta chain sequence and its context. Antigen specificity is unknown. This sample stems from a study of memory CD4+ T cells and cytomegalovirus serostatus. Whole-study findings and limits: The CMV-associated TCR signature appears largely within the CD4+ memory repertoire.

This CDR3 has 14 residues. Trimming cost V 5 bases and J 5 bases, with 16 bases left between them. In germline, CDR1 is SGHRS, CDR2 YFSETQ. The sort gate was single viable CD3+CD4+CD8-CD45RO+ cells for memory CD4+ T cells. Per the original methods: Out-of-frame sequences were removed, leaving 2 million or so distinct TCRbeta sequences. TCRdb's copy holds only in-frame clones and misses some; the assay was immunoSEQ multiplex PCR. That table supplies the V and J calls and clone size; D and trimming were determined from the DNA. The data hold about 38,000 clones, with roughly 85% observed a single time.

The chain is built from TRBV5-1 and TRBJ1-1; unclear D gene. The sequence derives from an adult in good health and CMV-seropositive. The sequenced material came from memory CD4+ T cells from blood. In DNA, the CDR3 is TGCGCCAGCAGTTTTGATTATACGGGGACTGAAGCTTTCTTT. Translated, it gives CASSFDYTGTEAFF. Full variable domain (rest looked up from reference TRBV5-1 and TRBJ1-1): KAGVTQTPRYLIKTRGQQVTLSCSPISGHRSVSWYQQTPGQGLQFLFEYFSETQRNKGNFPGRFSGRQFSNSRSEMNVSTLELGDSALYLCASSFDYTGTEAFFGQGTRLTVV.